The following is a TCR beta chain sequence with its context. V gave up 2 bases and J gave up 6 bases; unmatched junction bases: 5. There are 15 residues in the CDR3. CDR1 and CDR2 (germline): MNHEY, SVGAGI. These data come from a study of identical twins. Carrying unique molecular identifiers, the cDNA also gained a universal primer site through template switching. TCRdb ran MiXCR on the 5' RACE reads and lists one entry per CDR3 protein. Of 700,000 or so distinct CDR3 sequences in the sample, 8.6% are singletons; the top ten hold 0.75% to 1%. The same sample was also used in a study of yellow fever vaccine responses in identical twins.

V is TRBV6-5 and J is TRBJ2-3; 10 nucleotides line up with TRBD2. Sequenced: PBMCs. This TCR derives from a young woman in good health. CDR3 residues: CASSYAGLADDTQYF. CDR3 DNA: TGTGCCAGCAGTTACGCCGGACTAGCGGATGATACGCAGTATTTT.